This T cell receptor beta chain was sequenced during a study of OX40 agonist ivuxolimab in advanced cancers. Clones were read by immunoSEQ multiplex PCR, and TCRdb kept only the in-frame ones, dropping some. The sample includes roughly 28,000 clones, about 90% of them seen just once. The CDR3 sequence is 13 residues long. Germline V gene data show CDR1 as MDHEN and CDR2 as SYDVKM. The trim removed 5 bases at V and 7 bases at J, leaving 3 bases unmatched. This sequence originates from an adult with an advanced solid tumor such as melanoma, head and neck, liver or kidney cancer. Here the sequenced sample was CD4+ or CD8+ T cells sorted from blood, taken in a trial of the OX40 agonist ivuxolimab. The V call is TRBV28, the J call TRBJ1-5; TRBD1 matches 9 bases. The CDR3 loop reads CASSTGGGQPQHF. In DNA form, the CDR3 reads TGTGCCAGCAGTACAGGGGGCGGACAGCCCCAGCATTTT.